This T cell receptor (beta chain) comes out of a study of blood T cell repertoires in COVID-19. Study in general: Samples representing acute and convalescent COVID-19 were sourced from the United States, Italy and Spain. T cells, B-cell-depleted T cells, or PBMCs provided the cDNA or gDNA that served as material.

Per the original methods: Amplification of reference gene primers provided the estimated nucleated cell counts. The method was immunoSEQ multiplex PCR; TCRdb's version includes in-frame clones alone and lacks a portion of them. D and trimming come from the DNA, and the V and J calls and clone size come from that table. This sample has around 170,000 clones, with approximately 90% found just once. The length of the CDR3 is 16 residues. Germline trimming cut 0 bases from V and 5 bases from J; bases unmatched to any gene: 8. The germline gives CDR1 MNHEY, CDR2 SVGAGI. The chain joins TRBV6-5 to TRBJ2-5; 8 nucleotides line up with TRBD1. The sequencing input was peripheral blood. The receptor was derived from a man aged 18 to 35 who had recovered from COVID-19. CDR3 amino acids: CASSYSTGEQRETQYF. The CDR3 nucleotides read TGTGCCAGCAGTTACTCGACAGGGGAACAAAGGGAGACCCAGTACTTC.